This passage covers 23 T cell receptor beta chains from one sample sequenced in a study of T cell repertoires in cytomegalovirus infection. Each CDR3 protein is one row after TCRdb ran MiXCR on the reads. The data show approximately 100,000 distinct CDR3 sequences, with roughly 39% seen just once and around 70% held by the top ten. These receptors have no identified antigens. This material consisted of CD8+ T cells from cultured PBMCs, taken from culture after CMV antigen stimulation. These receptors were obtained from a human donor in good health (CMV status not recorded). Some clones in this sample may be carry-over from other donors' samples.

The DNA for the CDR3 is TGTGCCAGCAGTTTTTGGACTAGCGGGGGTCCGGAGTACTTC. Its protein product is CASSFWTSGGPEYF. The chain uses TRBV12-3 or TRBV12-4 and TRBJ2-5; 13 nucleotides align to TRBD2. This CDR3 comprises 14 residues. Unmatched junction bases numbered 7, after V lost 3 bases and J lost 12 bases.

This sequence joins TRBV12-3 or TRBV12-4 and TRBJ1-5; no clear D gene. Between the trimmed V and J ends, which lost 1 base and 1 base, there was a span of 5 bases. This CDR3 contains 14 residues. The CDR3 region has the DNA TGTGCCAGCAGTTTAGGGATAAGCAATCAGCCCCAGCATTTT. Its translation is CASSLGISNQPQHF.

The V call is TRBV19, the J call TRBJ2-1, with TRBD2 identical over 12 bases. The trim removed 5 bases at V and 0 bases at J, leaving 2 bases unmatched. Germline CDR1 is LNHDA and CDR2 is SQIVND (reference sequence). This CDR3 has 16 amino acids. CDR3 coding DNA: TGTGCCAGTAGTTTGACTAGCGGGAGCTCCTACAATGAGCAGTTCTTC. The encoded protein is CASSLTSGSSYNEQFF.

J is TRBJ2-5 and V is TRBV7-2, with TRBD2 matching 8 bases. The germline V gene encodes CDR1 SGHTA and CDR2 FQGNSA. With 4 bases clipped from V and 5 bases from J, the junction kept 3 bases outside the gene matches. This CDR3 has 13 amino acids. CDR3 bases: TGTGCCAGCAGCTCGGGGGGGCTCGAGACCCAGTACTTC. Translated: CASSSGGLETQYF. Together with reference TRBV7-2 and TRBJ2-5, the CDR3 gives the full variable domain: GAGVSQSPSNKVTEKGKDVELRCDPISGHTALYWYRQSLGQGLEFLIYFQGNSAPDKSGLPSDRFSAERTGGSVSTLTIQRTQQEDSAVYLCASSSGGLETQYFGPGTRLLVL.

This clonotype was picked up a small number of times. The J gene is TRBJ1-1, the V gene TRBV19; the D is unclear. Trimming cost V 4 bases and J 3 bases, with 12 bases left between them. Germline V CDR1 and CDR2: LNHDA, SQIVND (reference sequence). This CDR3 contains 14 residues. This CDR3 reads CASSTWERDTEAFF. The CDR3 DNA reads TGTGCCAGTAGTACATGGGAGAGGGACACTGAAGCTTTCTTT.

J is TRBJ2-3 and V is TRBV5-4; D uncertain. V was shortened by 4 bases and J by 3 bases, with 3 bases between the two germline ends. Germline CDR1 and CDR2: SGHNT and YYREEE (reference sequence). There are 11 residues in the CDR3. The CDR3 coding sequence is TGTGCCAGCAGCCGGACAGATACGCAGTATTTT. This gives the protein CASSRTDTQYF.

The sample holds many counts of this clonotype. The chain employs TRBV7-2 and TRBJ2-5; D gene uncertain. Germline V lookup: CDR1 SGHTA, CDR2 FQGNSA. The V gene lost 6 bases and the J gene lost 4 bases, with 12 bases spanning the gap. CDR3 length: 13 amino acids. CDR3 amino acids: CASRGNGLETQYF. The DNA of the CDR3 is TGTGCCAGCAGGGGGAACGGGTTAGAGACCCAGTACTTC. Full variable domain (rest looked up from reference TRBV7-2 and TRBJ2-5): GAGVSQSPSNKVTEKGKDVELRCDPISGHTALYWYRQSLGQGLEFLIYFQGNSAPDKSGLPSDRFSAERTGGSVSTLTIQRTQQEDSAVYLCASRGNGLETQYFGPGTRLLVL.

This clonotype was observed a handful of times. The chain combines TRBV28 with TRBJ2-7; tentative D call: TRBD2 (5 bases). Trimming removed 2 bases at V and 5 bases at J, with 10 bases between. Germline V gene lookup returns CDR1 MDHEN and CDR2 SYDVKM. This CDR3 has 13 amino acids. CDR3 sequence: CASSLLRRDEQYF. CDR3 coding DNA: TGTGCCAGCAGTTTACTCCGGCGGGACGAGCAGTACTTC.

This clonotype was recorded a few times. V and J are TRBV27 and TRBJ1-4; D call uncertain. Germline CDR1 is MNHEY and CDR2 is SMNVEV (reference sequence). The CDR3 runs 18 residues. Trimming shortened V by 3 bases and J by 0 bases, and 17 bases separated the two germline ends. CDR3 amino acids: CASSFTDFPTSTNEKLFF. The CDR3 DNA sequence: TGTGCCAGCAGTTTCACGGATTTCCCGACCTCAACTAATGAAAAACTGTTTTTT.

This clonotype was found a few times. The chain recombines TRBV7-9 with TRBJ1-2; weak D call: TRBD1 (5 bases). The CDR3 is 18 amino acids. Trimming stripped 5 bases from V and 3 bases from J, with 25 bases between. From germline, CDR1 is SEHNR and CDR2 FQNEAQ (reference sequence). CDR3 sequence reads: CASSPLDRKEASDYGYTF. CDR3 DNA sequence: TGTGCCAGCAGCCCCCTCGACAGAAAGGAAGCGTCCGACTATGGCTACACCTTC.

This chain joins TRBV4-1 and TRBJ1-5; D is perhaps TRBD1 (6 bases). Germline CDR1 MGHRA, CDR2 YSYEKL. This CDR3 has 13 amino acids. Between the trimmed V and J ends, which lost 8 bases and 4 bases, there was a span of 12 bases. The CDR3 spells CASADSSNQPQHF. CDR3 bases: TGCGCCAGCGCGGACAGTAGTAATCAGCCCCAGCATTTT.

CDR3 DNA: TGTGCCAGCAGCCAAGAACAGACAGCCTACAATGAGCAGTTCTTC. This translates into CASSQEQTAYNEQFF. The chain is built from TRBV4-2 and TRBJ2-1; D perhaps matches TRBD1 (5 bases). CDR1 and CDR2 from the germline V gene are LGHNA and YNFKEQ. Trimming took 0 bases from V and 2 from J, leaving 8 bases between them. The length of the CDR3 is 15 residues.

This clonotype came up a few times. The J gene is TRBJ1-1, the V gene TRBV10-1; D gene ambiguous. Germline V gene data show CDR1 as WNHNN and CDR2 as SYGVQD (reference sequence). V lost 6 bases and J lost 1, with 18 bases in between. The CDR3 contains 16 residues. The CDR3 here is CASSPIRRVTNTEAFF. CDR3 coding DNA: TGCGCCAGCAGCCCAATTCGCCGGGTTACGAACACTGAAGCTTTCTTT.

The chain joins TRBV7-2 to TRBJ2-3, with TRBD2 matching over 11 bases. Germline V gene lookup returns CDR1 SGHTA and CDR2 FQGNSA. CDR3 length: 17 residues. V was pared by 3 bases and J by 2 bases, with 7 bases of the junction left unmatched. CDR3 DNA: TGTGCCAGCAGCTTCTCGACTAGCGGGGAAGCCACAGATACGCAGTATTTT. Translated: CASSFSTSGEATDTQYF.

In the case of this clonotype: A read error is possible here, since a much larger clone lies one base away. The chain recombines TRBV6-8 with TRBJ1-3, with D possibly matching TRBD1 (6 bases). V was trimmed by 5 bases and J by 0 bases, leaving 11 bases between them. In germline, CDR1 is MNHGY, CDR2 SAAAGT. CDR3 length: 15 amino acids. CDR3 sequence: CASSGGHLSGNTIYF. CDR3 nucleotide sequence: TGTGCCAGCAGTGGGGGACACCTCTCTGGAAACACCATATATTTT.

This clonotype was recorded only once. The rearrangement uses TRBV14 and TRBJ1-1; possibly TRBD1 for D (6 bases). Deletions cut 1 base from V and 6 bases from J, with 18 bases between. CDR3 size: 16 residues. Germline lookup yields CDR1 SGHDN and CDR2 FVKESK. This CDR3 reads CASSQVGGARKAEAFF. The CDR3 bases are TGTGCCAGCAGCCAAGTGGGGGGGGCGAGGAAGGCTGAAGCTTTCTTT.

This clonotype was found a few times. The CDR3 DNA is TGTGCCAGCAGTTTCTCCGGCAGGGAAGGGCAAGAGACCCAGTACTTC. This sequence encodes CASSFSGREGQETQYF. This chain uses TRBV12-3 or TRBV12-4 with TRBJ2-5; tentatively, D is TRBD1 (5 bases). V was trimmed by 3 bases and J by 2 bases, leaving 16 bases between them. The CDR3 contains 16 residues.

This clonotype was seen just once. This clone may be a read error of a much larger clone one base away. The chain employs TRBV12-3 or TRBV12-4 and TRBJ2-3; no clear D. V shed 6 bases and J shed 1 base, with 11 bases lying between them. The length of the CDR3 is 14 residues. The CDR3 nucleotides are TGTGCCAGCAGCTCTAATACACGCACAGATACGCAGTATTTT. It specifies CASSSNTRTDTQYF.

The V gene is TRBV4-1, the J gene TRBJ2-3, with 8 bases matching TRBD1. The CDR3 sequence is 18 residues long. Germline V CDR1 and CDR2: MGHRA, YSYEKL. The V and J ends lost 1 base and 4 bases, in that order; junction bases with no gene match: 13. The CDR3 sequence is CASSQVTVQGDEADTQYF. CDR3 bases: TGCGCCAGCAGCCAAGTAACCGTACAGGGGGACGAGGCAGATACGCAGTATTTT.

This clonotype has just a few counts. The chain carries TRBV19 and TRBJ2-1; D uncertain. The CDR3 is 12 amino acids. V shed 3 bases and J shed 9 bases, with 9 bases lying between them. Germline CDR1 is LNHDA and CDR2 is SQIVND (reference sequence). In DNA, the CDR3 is TGTGCCAGTAGTATCTCGGTTAGTGAGCAGTTCTTC. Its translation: CASSISVSEQFF.

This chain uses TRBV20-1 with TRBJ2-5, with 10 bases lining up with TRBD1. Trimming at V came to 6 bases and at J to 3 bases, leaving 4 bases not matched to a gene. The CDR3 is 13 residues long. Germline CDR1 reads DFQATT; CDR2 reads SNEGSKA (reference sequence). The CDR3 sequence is CSATGTGEETQYF. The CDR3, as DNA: TGCAGTGCAACCGGGACAGGGGAAGAGACCCAGTACTTC.

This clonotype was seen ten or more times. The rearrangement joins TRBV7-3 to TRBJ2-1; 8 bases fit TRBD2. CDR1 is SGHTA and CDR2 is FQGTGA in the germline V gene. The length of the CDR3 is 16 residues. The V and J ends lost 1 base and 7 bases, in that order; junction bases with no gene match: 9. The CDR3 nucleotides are TGTGCCAGCAGCTTAATTGGCGGGGGGCTGGTGAATGAGCAGTTCTTC. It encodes CASSLIGGGLVNEQFF.

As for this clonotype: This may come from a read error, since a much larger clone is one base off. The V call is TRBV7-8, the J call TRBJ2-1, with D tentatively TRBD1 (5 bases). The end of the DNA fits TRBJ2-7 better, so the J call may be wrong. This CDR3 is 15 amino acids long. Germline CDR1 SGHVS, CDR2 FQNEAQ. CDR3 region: CASSLPGRAYNEQYF. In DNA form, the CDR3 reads TGTGCCAGCAGCCTCCCGGGCAGGGCCTACAATGAGCAGTACTTC.